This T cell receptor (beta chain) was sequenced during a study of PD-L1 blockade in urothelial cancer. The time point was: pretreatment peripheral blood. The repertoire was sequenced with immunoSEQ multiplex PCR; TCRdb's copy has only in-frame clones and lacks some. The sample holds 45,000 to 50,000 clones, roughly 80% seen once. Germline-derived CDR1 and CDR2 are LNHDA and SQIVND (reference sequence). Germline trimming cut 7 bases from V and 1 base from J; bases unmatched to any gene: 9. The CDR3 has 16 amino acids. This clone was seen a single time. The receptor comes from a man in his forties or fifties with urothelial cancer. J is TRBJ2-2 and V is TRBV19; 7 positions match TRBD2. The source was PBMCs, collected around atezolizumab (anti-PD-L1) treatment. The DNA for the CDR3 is TGTGCCAGTAACAACCCGGGACTAAGGAACACCGGGGAGCTGTTTTTT. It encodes CASNNPGLRNTGELFF. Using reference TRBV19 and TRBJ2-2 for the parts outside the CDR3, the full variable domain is DGGITQSPKYLFRKEGQNVTLSCEQNLNHDAMYWYRQDPGQGLRLIYYSQIVNDFQKGDIAEGYSVSREKKESFPLTVTSAQKNPTAFYLCASNNPGLRNTGELFFGEGSRLTVL.